Listed below are T cell receptor beta chains from one sample, sequenced in a study of cytomegalovirus exposure and HLA in healthy donors. Here immunoSEQ multiplex PCR was the method, and the copy in TCRdb shows in-frame clones only, minus some. The sample consists of under 150,000 clones, 60% to 80% of them appearing once. Sample: PBMCs. These receptors were obtained from a man between 18 and 35 years old in good health and CMV-seronegative. The CDR3 runs from the conserved cysteine through the conserved F or W. Fields, in order: CDR3 protein, CDR3 DNA, clone size, V gene, J gene, D gene. The D gene is left open where the match is weak. Size is omitted from some rows. Given values are once, few, many or a class for expanded clones.

cdr3_aa: CASSLEPSWQPSGNTIYF; cdr3_nt: TGTGCCAGCAGCTTAGAACCTAGCTGGCAGCCCTCTGGAAACACCATATATTTT; clone_size: few; v_call: TRBV7-2; j_call: TRBJ1-3; d_call: .
cdr3_aa: CASSESLGNQPQHF; cdr3_nt: TGTGCCAGCAGTGAATCGTTAGGCAATCAGCCCCAGCATTTT; clone_size: few; v_call: TRBV6-1; j_call: TRBJ1-5; d_call: .
cdr3_aa: CASSHYFNREGEETQYF; cdr3_nt: TGCGCCAGCAGCCATTATTTTAACAGGGAGGGGGAAGAGACCCAGTACTTC; clone_size: .; v_call: TRBV4-1; j_call: TRBJ2-5; d_call: .
cdr3_aa: CAIRTDKQRSYEQYF; cdr3_nt: TGTGCCATCAGGACAGACAAGCAGAGGTCCTACGAGCAGTACTTC; clone_size: .; v_call: TRBV10-3; j_call: TRBJ2-7; d_call: .
cdr3_aa: CASTWTGGRNEQFF; cdr3_nt: TGTGCCAGCACCTGGACGGGGGGGCGAAATGAGCAGTTCTTC; clone_size: .; v_call: TRBV2; j_call: TRBJ2-1; d_call: TRBD2
cdr3_aa: CASSPEIYSPLHF; cdr3_nt: TGTGCCAGCAGCCCCGAGATTTACTCACCCCTCCACTTT; clone_size: once; v_call: TRBV11-2; j_call: TRBJ1-6; d_call: .
cdr3_aa: CASSQGQQKFYEQYF; cdr3_nt: TGCGCCAGCAGCCAGGGACAGCAAAAATTCTACGAGCAGTACTTC; clone_size: .; v_call: TRBV5-1; j_call: TRBJ2-7; d_call: TRBD1
cdr3_aa: CAIQGYVTGELFF; cdr3_nt: TGTGCCATCCAGGGGTATGTCACCGGGGAGCTGTTTTTT; clone_size: once; v_call: TRBV6-6; j_call: TRBJ2-2; d_call: .
cdr3_aa: CASTGTGGEETQYF; cdr3_nt: TGTGCCAGTACTGGGACAGGCGGGGAAGAGACCCAGTACTTC; clone_size: .; v_call: TRBV19; j_call: TRBJ2-5; d_call: TRBD1
cdr3_aa: CASRPANTYEQYF; cdr3_nt: TGTGCCAGCAGGCCCGCTAATACCTACGAGCAGTACTTC; clone_size: few; v_call: TRBV6-6; j_call: TRBJ2-7; d_call: .
cdr3_aa: CASSSYRETEAFF; cdr3_nt: TGTGCCAGCAGCTCGTACAGGGAGACTGAAGCTTTCTTT; clone_size: .; v_call: TRBV7-2; j_call: TRBJ1-1; d_call: .
cdr3_aa: CASRPGTGNQPQHF; cdr3_nt: TGTGCCAGCCGCCCCGGGACAGGAAATCAGCCCCAGCATTTT; clone_size: .; v_call: TRBV19; j_call: TRBJ1-5; d_call: TRBD1
cdr3_aa: CASGGTGVMNEQYF; cdr3_nt: TGTGCCAGCGGGGGGACAGGGGTTATGAACGAGCAGTACTTC; clone_size: .; v_call: TRBV19; j_call: TRBJ2-7; d_call: TRBD1
cdr3_aa: CASSLQMTGVGEAFF; cdr3_nt: TGTGCCAGCAGTCTACAAATGACAGGGGTGGGTGAAGCTTTCTTT; clone_size: .; v_call: TRBV27; j_call: TRBJ1-1; d_call: TRBD1
cdr3_aa: CASSHLSAGGSTDTQYF; cdr3_nt: TGTGCCAGCAGCCATCTTTCAGCGGGGGGCAGCACAGATACGCAGTATTTT; clone_size: once; v_call: TRBV4-2; j_call: TRBJ2-3; d_call: TRBD2
cdr3_aa: CASSQGRRVGNTGELFF; cdr3_nt: TGCGCCAGCAGCCAAGGGAGGAGGGTTGGGAACACCGGGGAGCTGTTTTTT; clone_size: .; v_call: TRBV4-3; j_call: TRBJ2-2; d_call: .
cdr3_aa: CASGLGLAGLEQYF; cdr3_nt: TGTGCCAGCGGCTTGGGCCTAGCGGGGCTGGAGCAGTACTTC; clone_size: .; v_call: TRBV5-4; j_call: TRBJ2-7; d_call: TRBD2
cdr3_aa: CASSLAGQGAYEQYF; cdr3_nt: TGTGCCAGCAGCTTAGCGGGACAGGGGGCCTACGAGCAGTACTTC; clone_size: .; v_call: TRBV7-6; j_call: TRBJ2-7; d_call: TRBD1
cdr3_aa: CASGPDRTNTEAFF; cdr3_nt: TGTGCTAGTGGCCCGGACAGGACCAACACTGAAGCTTTCTTT; clone_size: few; v_call: TRBV12-5; j_call: TRBJ1-1; d_call: TRBD1
cdr3_aa: CASSQQGNAYEQYF; cdr3_nt: TGTGCCAGTAGTCAACAGGGTAACGCCTACGAGCAGTACTTC; clone_size: .; v_call: TRBV19; j_call: TRBJ2-7; d_call: .